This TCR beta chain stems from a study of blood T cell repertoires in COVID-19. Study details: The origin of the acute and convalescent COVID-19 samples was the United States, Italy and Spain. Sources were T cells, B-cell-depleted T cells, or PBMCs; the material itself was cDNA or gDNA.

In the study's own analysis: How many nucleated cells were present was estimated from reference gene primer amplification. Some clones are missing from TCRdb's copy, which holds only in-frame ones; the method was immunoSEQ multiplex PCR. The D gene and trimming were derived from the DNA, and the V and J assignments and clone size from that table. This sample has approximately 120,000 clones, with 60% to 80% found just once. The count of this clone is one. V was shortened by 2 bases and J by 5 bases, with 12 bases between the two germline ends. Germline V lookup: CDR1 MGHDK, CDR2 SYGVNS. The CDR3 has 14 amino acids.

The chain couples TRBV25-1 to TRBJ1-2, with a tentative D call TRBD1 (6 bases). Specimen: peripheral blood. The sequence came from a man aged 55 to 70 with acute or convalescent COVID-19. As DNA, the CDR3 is TGTGCCAGCAGTGAACCGGGAAGGGGGTATGGCTACACCTTC. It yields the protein CASSEPGRGYGYTF.